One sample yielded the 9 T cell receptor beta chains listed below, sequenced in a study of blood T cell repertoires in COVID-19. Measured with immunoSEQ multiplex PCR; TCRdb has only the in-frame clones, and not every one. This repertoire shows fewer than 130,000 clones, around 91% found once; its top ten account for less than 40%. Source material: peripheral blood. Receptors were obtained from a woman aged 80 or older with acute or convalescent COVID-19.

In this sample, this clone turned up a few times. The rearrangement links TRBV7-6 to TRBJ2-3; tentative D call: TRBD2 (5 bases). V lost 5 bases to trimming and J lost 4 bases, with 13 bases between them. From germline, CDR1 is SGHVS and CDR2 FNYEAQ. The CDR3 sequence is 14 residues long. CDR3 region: CASSPRVLPDTQYF. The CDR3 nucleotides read TGTGCCAGCAGCCCGAGGGTTTTGCCAGATACGCAGTATTTT.

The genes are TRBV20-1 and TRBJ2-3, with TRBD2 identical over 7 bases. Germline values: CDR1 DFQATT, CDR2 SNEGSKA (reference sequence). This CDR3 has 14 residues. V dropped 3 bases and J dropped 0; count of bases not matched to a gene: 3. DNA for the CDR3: TGCAGTGCTAGTATTAGCGGGAGCACAGATACGCAGTATTTT. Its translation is CSASISGSTDTQYF.

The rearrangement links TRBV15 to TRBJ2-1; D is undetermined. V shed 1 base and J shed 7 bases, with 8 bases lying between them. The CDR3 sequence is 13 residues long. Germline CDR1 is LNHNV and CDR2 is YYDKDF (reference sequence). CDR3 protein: CATSRATLNEQFF. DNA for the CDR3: TGTGCCACCAGCAGAGCGACTTTGAATGAGCAGTTCTTC.

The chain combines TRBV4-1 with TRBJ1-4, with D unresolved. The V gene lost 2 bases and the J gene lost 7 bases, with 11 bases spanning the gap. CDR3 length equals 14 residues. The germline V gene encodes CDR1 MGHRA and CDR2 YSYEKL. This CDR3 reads CASSQLQMGEKLFF. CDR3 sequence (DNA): TGCGCCAGCAGCCAACTACAGATGGGTGAAAAACTGTTTTTT.

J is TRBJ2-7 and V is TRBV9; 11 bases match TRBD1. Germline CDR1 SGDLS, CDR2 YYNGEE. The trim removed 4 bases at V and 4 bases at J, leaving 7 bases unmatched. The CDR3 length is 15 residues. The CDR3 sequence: CASSPWTGGSYEQYF. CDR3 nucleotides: TGTGCCAGCAGCCCGTGGACAGGGGGCTCGTACGAGCAGTACTTC. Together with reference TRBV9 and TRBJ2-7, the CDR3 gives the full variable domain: DSGVTQTPKHLITATGQRVTLRCSPRSGDLSVYWYQQSLDQGLQFLIQYYNGEERAKGNILERFSAQQFPDLHSELNLSSLELGDSALYFCASSPWTGGSYEQYFGPGTRLTVT.

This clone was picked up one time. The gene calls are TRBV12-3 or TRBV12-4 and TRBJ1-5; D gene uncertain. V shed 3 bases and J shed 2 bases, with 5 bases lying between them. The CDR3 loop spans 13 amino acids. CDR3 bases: TGTGCCAGCAGTTTTTCGGGCAATCAGCCCCAGCATTTT. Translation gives CASSFSGNQPQHF.

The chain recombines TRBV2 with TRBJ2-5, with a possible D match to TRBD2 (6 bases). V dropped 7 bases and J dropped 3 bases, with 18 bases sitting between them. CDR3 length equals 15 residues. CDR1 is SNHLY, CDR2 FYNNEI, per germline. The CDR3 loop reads CASIRVREAKETQYF. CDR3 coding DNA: TGTGCCAGCATCAGAGTCAGGGAGGCTAAAGAGACCCAGTACTTC.

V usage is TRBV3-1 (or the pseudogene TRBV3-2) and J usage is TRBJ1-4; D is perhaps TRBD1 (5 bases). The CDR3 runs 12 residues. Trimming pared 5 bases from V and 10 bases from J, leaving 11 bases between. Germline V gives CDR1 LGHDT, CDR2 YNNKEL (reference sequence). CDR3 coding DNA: TGTGCCAGCAGCACTCAGGGTGTAAAACTGTTTTTT. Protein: CASSTQGVKLFF.

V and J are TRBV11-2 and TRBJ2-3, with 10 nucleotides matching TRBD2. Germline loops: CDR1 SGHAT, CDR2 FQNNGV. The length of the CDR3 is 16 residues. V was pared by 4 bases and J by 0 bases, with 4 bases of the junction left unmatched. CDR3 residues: CASSYQLAGSTDTQYF. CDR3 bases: TGTGCCAGCAGCTATCAACTAGCGGGGAGCACAGATACGCAGTATTTT.